This T cell receptor beta chain was sequenced during a study of shared clonotypes between healthy human individuals. Whole-study context: The donor group consisted of two women and a few men, aged 18 to 49.

Germline V gene lookup returns CDR1 SGHNT and CDR2 YYREEE (reference sequence). This CDR3 spans 15 amino acids. V dropped 0 bases and J dropped 0 bases, with 7 bases sitting between them. Details on this clone: Its antigen is still unknown. At the DNA level, this CDR3 is encoded by other sequences in the same sample as well.

Donors were healthy HIV-negative adults without recently reported acute infections or vaccinations. This table comes from immunoSEQ multiplex PCR, and its TCRdb copy is limited to in-frame clones, with some not included. The sample lists approximately 980,000 clones, roughly 72% occurring once. Findings of the study overall: Blood was the only sampled material, and tissue repertoires likely differ. Memory subsets generally showed smaller estimated richness than naive subsets did.

The origin of this receptor is a man younger than 30 in good health. This chain uses TRBV5-4 with TRBJ2-1; D is unresolved. The sequencing input was memory CD4+ T cells sorted from blood. Subset indicated: CD45RA-negative fraction. CDR3 loop: CASSLASSSYNEQFF. The CDR3 DNA is TGTGCCAGCAGCTTGGCTTCGAGCTCCTACAATGAGCAGTTCTTC. Full variable domain (remainder filled in from reference TRBV5-4 and TRBJ2-1): ETGVTQSPTHLIKTRGQQVTLRCSSQSGHNTVSWYQQALGQGPQFIFQYYREEENGRGNFPPRFSGLQFPNYSSELNVNALELDDSALYLCASSLASSSYNEQFFGPGTRLTVL.